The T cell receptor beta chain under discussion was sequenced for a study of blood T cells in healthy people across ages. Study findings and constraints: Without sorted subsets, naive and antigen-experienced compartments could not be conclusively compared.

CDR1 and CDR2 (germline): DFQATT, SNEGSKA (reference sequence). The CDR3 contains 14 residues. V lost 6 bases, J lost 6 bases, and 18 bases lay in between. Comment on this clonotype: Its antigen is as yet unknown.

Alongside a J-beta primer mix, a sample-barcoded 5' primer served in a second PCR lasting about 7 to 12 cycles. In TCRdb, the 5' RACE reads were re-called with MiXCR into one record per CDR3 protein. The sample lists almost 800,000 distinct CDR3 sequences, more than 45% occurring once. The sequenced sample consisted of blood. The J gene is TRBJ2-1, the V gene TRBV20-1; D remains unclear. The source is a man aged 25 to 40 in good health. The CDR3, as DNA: TGCAGTGCCGACCGCGGCGATACCCCCAATGAGCAGTTCTTC. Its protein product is CSADRGDTPNEQFF.